What follows are 32 T cell receptor beta chains derived from one specimen sequenced in a study of T cell responses to AZD1222 COVID-19 vaccine. The data were produced by immunoSEQ multiplex PCR, yet TCRdb's version contains in-frame clones alone and is incomplete. The sample records about 120,000 clones, around 84% being singletons. Sample: peripheral blood, taken 28 days after the second AZD1222 dose. Receptors originate from an adult who received the AZD1222 COVID-19 vaccine.

This clone was recorded only once. The rearrangement uses TRBV7-9 and TRBJ1-3, with D tentatively TRBD1 (6 bases). The V end lost 5 bases, the J end lost 4 bases, and 15 bases lay between the germline ends. Germline CDR1 SEHNR, CDR2 FQNEAQ (reference sequence). This CDR3 comprises 15 residues. The CDR3 DNA sequence: TGTGCCAGCAGCATTCTCCAGGGGCGCGGAAACACCATATATTTT. Its protein is CASSILQGRGNTIYF.

The rearrangement joins TRBV3-1 (or the pseudogene TRBV3-2) to TRBJ1-2; 10 nucleotides match TRBD1. CDR1 and CDR2 (germline): LGHDT, YNNKEL (reference sequence). V lost 1 base to trimming and J lost 2 bases; unmatched junction nucleotides: 1. This CDR3 spans 15 amino acids. The CDR3 region is CASSQGTGGNYGYTF. The DNA for the CDR3 is TGTGCCAGCAGCCAAGGGACAGGGGGAAACTATGGCTACACCTTC.

This chain joins TRBV29-1 and TRBJ1-1; 7 nucleotides align to TRBD1. With 6 bases clipped from V and 6 bases from J, the junction kept 16 bases outside the gene matches. The CDR3 totals 15 residues. Germline loops: CDR1 SQVTM, CDR2 ANQGSEA. This chain's CDR3 is CSVDATVTGRPEAFF. As DNA, the CDR3 is TGCAGCGTGGACGCGACAGTGACAGGGCGGCCTGAAGCTTTCTTT.

The chain links TRBV18 to TRBJ2-1; D may be TRBD1 (5 bases). CDR1 is KGHSH, CDR2 LQKENI, per germline. The CDR3 has 16 amino acids. The V and J ends lost 6 bases and 2 bases respectively, with 17 bases between them. CDR3 sequence reads: CASSLDSPTAYNEQFF. The CDR3 nucleotides read TGTGCCAGCTCTTTAGACTCCCCGACAGCCTACAATGAGCAGTTCTTC.

The DNA for the CDR3 is TGTGCCAGCAGCGTCCGGGACAGGTGGGATACGCAGTATTTT. Its protein product is CASSVRDRWDTQYF. This chain uses TRBV7-9 with TRBJ2-3; 8 bases are shared with TRBD1. This CDR3 is built from 14 residues. Germline CDR1 is SEHNR and CDR2 is FQNEAQ (reference sequence). Germline trimming cut 5 bases from V and 6 bases from J; bases unmatched to any gene: 7.

This clone was observed once. The chain has TRBV9 and TRBJ2-3, with unresolved D. The V gene lost 0 bases and the J gene lost 0 bases, with 11 bases spanning the gap. This CDR3 has 16 residues. Looked up from germline, CDR1 is SGDLS and CDR2 is YYNGEE. CDR3 in DNA: TGTGCCAGCAGCGTAGTACTGGGAAGAAGCACAGATACGCAGTATTTT. Translation gives CASSVVLGRSTDTQYF.

The chain is built from TRBV2 and TRBJ2-1; no definite D call. V gave up 4 bases and J gave up 8 bases, with 9 bases separating them. Germline lookup yields CDR1 SNHLY and CDR2 FYNNEI. The CDR3 is 12 residues long. The DNA of the CDR3 is TGTGCCAGCAGTGGTCCTGGCGATGAGCAGTTCTTC. Its translation is CASSGPGDEQFF.

The DNA for the CDR3 is TGTGCCTGGAGCCCGCAGGGGGGAAATGAGCAGTTCTTC. Translation gives CAWSPQGGNEQFF. The chain combines TRBV30 with TRBJ2-1; perhaps TRBD1 as D (7 bases). CDR3 length: 13 residues. CDR1 is GTSNPN and CDR2 is SVGIG in the germline V gene (reference sequence). Trimming shortened V by 3 bases and J by 7 bases, and 13 bases separated the two germline ends.

To note about this clone: Distinct nucleotide sequences in the sample also encode this CDR3. The V gene is TRBV18, the J gene TRBJ2-5; D is undetermined. The CDR3 contains 12 residues. The germline V gene has CDR1 KGHSH and CDR2 LQKENI. With 5 bases removed from V and 2 bases from J, the gap between germline ends came to 6 bases. The CDR3 DNA is TGTGCCAGCTCATCATATCAAGAGACCCAGTACTTC. Its protein product is CASSSYQETQYF.

The rearrangement uses TRBV7-2 and TRBJ1-4; D call uncertain. With 5 bases removed from V and 7 bases from J, the gap between germline ends came to 14 bases. The V gene's germline CDR1 is SGHTA and CDR2 FQGNSA. The CDR3 totals 14 residues. This chain's CDR3 is CASSVRASVEKLFF. The CDR3 nucleotides are TGTGCCAGCAGCGTTCGGGCTTCGGTTGAAAAACTGTTTTTT.

The table lists this clone with a few counts. The chain has TRBV19 and TRBJ1-2; TRBD1 is a possible D gene (5 bases). The CDR3 extends over 13 amino acids. V gave up 7 bases and J gave up 8 bases, with 17 bases separating them. Germline lookup yields CDR1 LNHDA and CDR2 SQIVND (reference sequence). The CDR3 region has the DNA TGTGCCAGTACTCCCCAGGGATCAGGCGGCTACACCTTC. It specifies CASTPQGSGGYTF.

This sequence joins TRBV11-3 and TRBJ2-2; D gene uncertain. V was shortened by 3 bases and J by 6 bases, with 11 bases between the two germline ends. CDR1 and CDR2 (germline): SGHNT, YENEEA. This CDR3 is 14 amino acids long. CDR3 loop: CASSFSAFAGELFF. As DNA, the CDR3 is TGTGCCAGCAGCTTCTCGGCATTTGCCGGGGAGCTGTTTTTT.

The genes are TRBV7-9 and TRBJ1-2; D gene uncertain. The CDR3 sequence is 16 residues long. Germline lookup yields CDR1 SEHNR and CDR2 FQNEAQ (reference sequence). Trimming shortened V by 5 bases and J by 4 bases, and 20 bases separated the two germline ends. CDR3 protein: CASSTTDGHEAYGYTF. The CDR3 DNA reads as TGTGCCAGCAGCACAACGGACGGTCACGAGGCCTATGGCTACACCTTC.

The rearrangement links TRBV13 to TRBJ1-1, with 10 bases lining up with TRBD1. This CDR3 is built from 13 residues. The germline CDR1 and CDR2 sequences are PRHDT and FYEKMQ (reference sequence). Losses at the gene ends were 5 bases for V and 8 bases for J; bases not matched to a gene: 5. CDR3 region: CASSLDRGPEAFF. The DNA of the CDR3 is TGTGCCAGCAGCCTCGACAGGGGGCCAGAAGCTTTCTTT. Full variable domain (missing parts from reference TRBV13 and TRBJ1-1): AAGVIQSPRHLIKEKRETATLKCYPIPRHDTVYWYQQGPGQDPQFLISFYEKMQSDKGSIPDRFSAQQFSDYHSELNMSSLELGDSALYFCASSLDRGPEAFFGQGTRLTVV.

J is TRBJ2-3 and V is TRBV7-2; D is possibly TRBD2 (6 bases). V dropped 4 bases and J dropped 2 bases, with 10 bases sitting between them. The germline gives CDR1 SGHTA, CDR2 FQGNSA. CDR3 length: 14 amino acids. CDR3 nucleotide sequence: TGTGCCAGCAGCTCCCGGGACTTCACAGATACGCAGTATTTT. As protein: CASSSRDFTDTQYF.

This sequence joins TRBV4-3 and TRBJ1-1; no clear D gene. Trimming removed 3 bases from V and 7 bases from J, with 15 bases in between. The CDR3 runs 14 residues. Germline lookup yields CDR1 LGHNA and CDR2 YSLEER. The CDR3 protein is CASSQNPAQNEAFF. The DNA for the CDR3 is TGCGCCAGCAGCCAGAACCCGGCACAAAATGAAGCTTTCTTT.

The chain employs TRBV29-1 and TRBJ1-2; no reliable D call. V gave up 3 bases and J gave up 5 bases, with 7 bases separating them. Per germline, CDR1 SQVTM and CDR2 ANQGSEA. The CDR3 length is 11 residues. DNA for the CDR3: TGCAGCGTTGAGTTCGGATATGGCTACACCTTC. It encodes CSVEFGYGYTF.

This chain uses TRBV5-1 with TRBJ1-5, with a weak D call TRBD1 (5 bases). Germline V lookup: CDR1 SGHRS, CDR2 YFSETQ. The V end lost 0 bases, the J end lost 6 bases, and 10 bases lay between the germline ends. The CDR3 covers 14 residues. The chain's CDR3 is CASSLAGGFQPQHF. The CDR3 DNA reads TGCGCCAGCAGCTTGGCGGGGGGATTTCAGCCCCAGCATTTT. The variable domain in full, completed from reference TRBV5-1 and TRBJ1-5, reads KAGVTQTPRYLIKTRGQQVTLSCSPISGHRSVSWYQQTPGQGLQFLFEYFSETQRNKGNFPGRFSGRQFSNSRSEMNVSTLELGDSALYLCASSLAGGFQPQHFGDGTRLSIL.

V gene TRBV7-2 combines with J gene TRBJ2-3, with unresolved D. V lost 3 bases to trimming and J lost 4 bases, with 8 bases between them. The CDR3 length is 13 residues. Germline lookup yields CDR1 SGHTA and CDR2 FQGNSA. Here the CDR3 reads CASSFGGSDTQYF. The CDR3 DNA reads as TGTGCCAGCAGCTTTGGCGGTTCAGATACGCAGTATTTT.

The chain uses TRBV6-2 or TRBV6-3 and TRBJ2-3, with 10 bases matching TRBD2. The CDR3 is made up of 19 amino acids. J lost 2 bases, V lost 0 bases, and 11 bases had no gene match. Germline CDR1 is MNHEY and CDR2 is SVGEGT. In DNA, the CDR3 is TGTGCCAGCAGTTACTCCCTAGCGGGGGAAGGACTGTTCACAGATACGCAGTATTTT. Residues: CASSYSLAGEGLFTDTQYF.

The chain couples TRBV7-8 to TRBJ2-7; D may be TRBD1 (6 bases). Trimming took off 5 bases at V and 6 bases at J, with 20 bases between the two ends. Germline values: CDR1 SGHVS, CDR2 FQNEAQ. The CDR3 is made up of 15 amino acids. The CDR3 DNA reads as TGTGCCAGCAGCCCGCAGGGGTCTTTAGGGAGCGAGCAGTACTTC. Translation: CASSPQGSLGSEQYF.

This clone was seen just once. V usage is TRBV6-5 and J usage is TRBJ1-3; D remains ambiguous. Trimming removed 0 bases from V and 4 bases from J, with 7 bases in between. This CDR3 has 14 amino acids. Germline CDR1 is MNHEY and CDR2 is SVGAGI. This CDR3 reads CASSYSNVGNTIYF. Written as DNA, the CDR3 is TGTGCCAGCAGTTACTCAAACGTAGGAAACACCATATATTTT.

The chain links TRBV6-5 to TRBJ2-1, with 9 bases aligning to TRBD2. Germline values: CDR1 MNHEY, CDR2 SVGAGI. The CDR3 has 14 residues. With V trimmed by 7 bases and J by 6 bases, 7 bases remained unmatched. The CDR3 DNA is TGTGCCAGCATGGAAGGACTAGCGAGCAATGAGCAGTTCTTC. Encoded protein: CASMEGLASNEQFF.

This clone is a singleton in its sample. This may come from a read error, since a much larger clone is one base off. Other DNA sequences in this sample translate to the same CDR3. This sequence joins TRBV25-1 and TRBJ2-7, with 9 positions matching TRBD1. J was trimmed by 4 bases and V by 6 bases; bases with no gene match: 7. Germline CDR1 and CDR2: MGHDK and SYGVNS. This CDR3 has 14 residues. This chain's CDR3 is CASRGTGSSYEQYF. The CDR3 bases are TGTGCCAGCAGGGGGACAGGGTCCTCTTACGAGCAGTACTTC.

Only one count was recorded for this clone. This sequence joins TRBV6-6 and TRBJ2-2; D unclear. The V gene's germline CDR1 is MNHNY and CDR2 SVGAGI (reference sequence). Trimming stripped 7 bases from V and 2 bases from J, with 14 bases between. The CDR3 loop spans 15 amino acids. As DNA, the CDR3 is TGTGCCAGCATGAGGTTAACAGCCAACACCGGGGAGCTGTTTTTT. Protein product: CASMRLTANTGELFF.

The chain uses TRBV19 and TRBJ2-1, with 8 bases identical to TRBD2. This CDR3 region has 19 residues. Trimming at V came to 4 bases and at J to 4 bases, leaving 18 bases not matched to a gene. Germline V CDR1 and CDR2: LNHDA, SQIVND (reference sequence). CDR3 loop: CASSTVTSFERGRYNEQFF. The CDR3 DNA follows: TGTGCCAGTAGTACCGTAACCTCATTTGAGCGGGGGAGATACAATGAGCAGTTCTTC.

The chain uses TRBV6-1 and TRBJ1-1, with D unresolved. V lost 3 bases and J 9 bases, leaving 14 bases between the germline ends. The CDR3 has 13 residues. Germline V gene lookup returns CDR1 MNHNS and CDR2 SASEGT. CDR3 amino acids: CASSDIKTRKAFF. For the CDR3, the DNA is TGTGCCAGCAGTGACATAAAGACACGTAAAGCTTTCTTT.

The rearrangement joins TRBV7-2 to TRBJ1-5; D remains ambiguous. This CDR3 region has 16 residues. Germline V gene data show CDR1 as SGHTA and CDR2 as FQGNSA. V dropped 1 base and J dropped 0 bases, with 10 bases sitting between them. DNA of the CDR3: TGTGCCAGCAGCTTAGAGGTTCATCTTAGCAATCAGCCCCAGCATTTT. It yields the protein CASSLEVHLSNQPQHF.

The V and J genes are TRBV24-1 and TRBJ1-1; D remains ambiguous. The length of the CDR3 is 15 residues. The germline V gene encodes CDR1 KGHDR and CDR2 SFDVKD. Between the trimmed V and J ends, which lost 6 bases and 4 bases, there was a span of 17 bases. The CDR3 sequence: CATSKVARISTEAFF. CDR3 coding DNA: TGTGCCACCAGTAAAGTTGCCCGAATAAGCACTGAAGCTTTCTTT.

The chain couples TRBV4-3 to TRBJ2-7; D gene ambiguous. The CDR3 runs to 14 residues. Trimming took 1 base from V and 10 from J, leaving 17 bases between them. Looked up from germline, CDR1 is LGHNA and CDR2 is YSLEER. The DNA of the CDR3 is TGCGCCAGCAGCCAAGCCCGGAATTTCGGGCGCCAGTACTTC. Encoded protein: CASSQARNFGRQYF.

This chain links TRBV28 with TRBJ2-7; 10 nucleotides align to TRBD1. The CDR3 spans 17 residues. The germline V gene has CDR1 MDHEN and CDR2 SYDVKM. V trimming: 3 bases; J trimming: 2 bases; junction bases outside the gene matches: 10. CDR3 residues: CASSFGVRDRGTYEQYF. The CDR3 DNA sequence: TGTGCCAGCAGTTTTGGGGTGAGGGACAGGGGTACCTACGAGCAGTACTTC.

V usage is TRBV6-2 or TRBV6-3 and J usage is TRBJ1-1; no reliable D call. The CDR3 consists of 14 residues. V was shortened by 4 bases and J by 0 bases, with 9 bases between the two germline ends. Germline CDR1 reads MNHEY; CDR2 reads SVGEGT. CDR3 sequence (DNA): TGTGCCAGCAGTTCCGCCGGGATGAACACTGAAGCTTTCTTT. This translates into CASSSAGMNTEAFF.